These 23 T cell receptor beta chains were all obtained from the same sample, sequenced in a study of blood T cell repertoires in COVID-19. Repertoires were generated with immunoSEQ multiplex PCR, while TCRdb's copy carries only in-frame clones and drops some. The sample includes 150,000 to 200,000 clones, around 80% seen only once; the top ten take around 6.1%. What was sequenced was PBMCs or T cells enriched from blood (not recorded which). Source of these receptors: a man in his forties or fifties who had recovered from COVID-19.

The CDR3 loop reads CASSLNRDSPLHF. CDR3 bases: TGTGCCAGCAGCTTAAACAGGGATTCACCCCTCCACTTT. The chain has TRBV5-6 and TRBJ1-6, with a weak D call TRBD1 (6 bases). The CDR3 is 13 residues long. Germline loops: CDR1 SGHDT, CDR2 YYEEEE. Trimming pared 2 bases from V and 8 bases from J, leaving 8 bases between.

The gene calls are TRBV6-5 and TRBJ1-3; 7 nucleotides align to TRBD1. V was clipped by 5 bases and J by 0 bases; unmatched bases: 4. The CDR3 consists of 15 residues. The germline V gene has CDR1 MNHEY and CDR2 SVGAGI. DNA of the CDR3: TGTGCCAGCAGTAAACGACAGGGCTCTGGAAACACCATATATTTT. Protein sequence: CASSKRQGSGNTIYF.

This chain links TRBV6-6 with TRBJ2-7; 9 bases are a match to TRBD1. CDR3 size: 15 residues. Per germline, CDR1 MNHNY and CDR2 SVGAGI (reference sequence). After removal of 0 bases from V and 5 bases from J, the junction contained 5 bases not matched to a gene. The CDR3 region has the DNA TGTGCCAGCAGTTACTCGAACAGGGGGCGAAACGAGCAGTACTTC. This codes for CASSYSNRGRNEQYF.

V is TRBV19 and J is TRBJ1-5, with TRBD1 matching 12 bases. V gave up 8 bases and J gave up 7 bases; unmatched junction bases: 12. This CDR3 is 16 amino acids long. CDR1 is LNHDA and CDR2 is SQIVND in the germline V gene (reference sequence). The CDR3 sequence is CASFQSGQGALQPQHF. The DNA of the CDR3 is TGTGCCAGTTTTCAATCGGGACAGGGGGCTTTGCAGCCCCAGCATTTT.

V usage is TRBV5-8 and J usage is TRBJ1-6; unclear D gene. The CDR3 is made up of 16 amino acids. V lost 0 bases and J lost 3, with 10 bases in between. Germline assignment: CDR1 SGHTS and CDR2 YDEGEE. In DNA form, the CDR3 reads TGTGCCAGCAGCTTGGCGGTGAGCTTCTATAATTCACCCCTCCACTTT. Amino acid sequence: CASSLAVSFYNSPLHF.

This sequence joins TRBV11-2 and TRBJ1-2, with 9 bases lining up with TRBD1. Germline V CDR1 and CDR2: SGHAT, FQNNGV. The trim removed 5 bases at V and 2 bases at J, leaving 9 bases unmatched. The CDR3 loop spans 16 amino acids. CDR3 nucleotide sequence: TGTGCCAGCAGCAGGGACAGGGTTTTCGCCAACTATGGCTACACCTTC. This translates into CASSRDRVFANYGYTF.

The chain is built from TRBV5-6 and TRBJ2-2; 8 bases are a match to TRBD2. Germline V gene data show CDR1 as SGHDT and CDR2 as YYEEEE. The CDR3 runs 16 residues. The J segment lost 4 bases and the V segment lost 0 bases, leaving 5 bases of the junction unmatched. The CDR3 protein is CASSLDSRGATGELFF. CDR3 in DNA: TGTGCCAGCAGCTTGGATTCGCGGGGGGCCACCGGGGAGCTGTTTTTT.

V usage is TRBV11-2 and J usage is TRBJ1-3; no reliable D call. The germline V gene has CDR1 SGHAT and CDR2 FQNNGV. The length of the CDR3 is 14 residues. The germline V and J ends were trimmed by 0 bases and 8 bases, with 11 bases remaining between them. CDR3 loop: CASSLDPFSDTIYF. The CDR3 bases are TGTGCCAGCAGCTTAGATCCCTTTTCAGACACCATATATTTT.

V usage is TRBV9 and J usage is TRBJ2-2, with a possible D match to TRBD2 (5 bases). This CDR3 contains 17 residues. Looked up from germline, CDR1 is SGDLS and CDR2 is YYNGEE. The ends were cut back, 0 bases at V and 5 bases at J, with 17 bases in the middle. The CDR3 DNA reads TGTGCCAGCAGCGTAGTTCCGGGAATTCCCTCAACCGGGGAGCTGTTTTTT. This codes for CASSVVPGIPSTGELFF. Complete variable domain (other parts from reference TRBV9 and TRBJ2-2): DSGVTQTPKHLITATGQRVTLRCSPRSGDLSVYWYQQSLDQGLQFLIQYYNGEERAKGNILERFSAQQFPDLHSELNLSSLELGDSALYFCASSVVPGIPSTGELFFGEGSRLTVL.

The rearrangement links TRBV3-1 (or the pseudogene TRBV3-2) to TRBJ1-2; no definite D call. This CDR3 has 13 residues. With 5 bases removed from V and 8 bases from J, the gap between germline ends came to 15 bases. Germline V gives CDR1 LGHDT, CDR2 YNNKEL (reference sequence). In DNA form, the CDR3 reads TGTGCCAGCAGCTCCGGTCCGGGATGGGGCTACACCTTC. Encoded protein: CASSSGPGWGYTF.

The chain is built from TRBV5-6 and TRBJ1-2; 12 nucleotides line up with TRBD1. Germline CDR1 SGHDT, CDR2 YYEEEE. The CDR3 has 14 amino acids. J lost 6 bases, V lost 4 bases, and 4 bases had no gene match. The CDR3 reads CASSNRDRGHGYTF. CDR3 coding DNA: TGTGCCAGCAGCAATCGGGACAGGGGGCATGGCTACACCTTC.

The chain couples TRBV2 to TRBJ1-6; 9 nucleotides line up with TRBD1. The V and J ends lost 6 bases and 10 bases, in that order; junction bases with no gene match: 13. Germline V gives CDR1 SNHLY, CDR2 FYNNEI. The CDR3 consists of 16 residues. In nucleotides, the CDR3 is TGTGCCAGCAGCGCCGCCCAGGGGACAGGGAACTCACCCCTCCACTTT. This codes for CASSAAQGTGNSPLHF.

The chain uses TRBV19 and TRBJ1-1; TRBD1 matches 11 bases. The CDR3 runs 15 residues. Germline-derived CDR1 and CDR2 are LNHDA and SQIVND (reference sequence). V trimming: 5 bases; J trimming: 4 bases; junction bases outside the gene matches: 6. The CDR3 DNA sequence: TGTGCCAGTAGTCTTCGGACAGGGGGCATCACTGAAGCTTTCTTT. This codes for CASSLRTGGITEAFF.

The chain has TRBV2 and TRBJ2-3; D gene uncertain. Trimming removed 8 bases from V and 4 bases from J, with 4 bases in between. This CDR3 region has 10 residues. CDR1 is SNHLY, CDR2 FYNNEI, per germline. The CDR3 protein is CASFSDTQYF. The CDR3 DNA reads TGTGCCAGCTTCTCAGATACGCAGTATTTT.

The V gene is TRBV11-2, the J gene TRBJ1-1; D perhaps matches TRBD1 (6 bases). Germline lookup yields CDR1 SGHAT and CDR2 FQNNGV. V was trimmed by 4 bases and J by 3 bases, leaving 21 bases between them. This CDR3 region has 17 residues. The CDR3 region is CASSSSRAGDRDTEAFF. In DNA, the CDR3 is TGTGCCAGCAGCTCTTCCCGGGCAGGGGATAGGGACACTGAAGCTTTCTTT.

This sequence joins TRBV5-6 and TRBJ1-6, with 7 bases fitting TRBD1. The CDR3 sequence is 15 residues long. CDR1 is SGHDT, CDR2 YYEEEE, per germline. The junction had 11 bases not matched to a gene; V was cut back by 1 base and J by 13 bases. In DNA form, the CDR3 reads TGTGCCAGCAGCTTGACGACAGGGATGGGATGGCCCCTCCACTTT. Translating it yields CASSLTTGMGWPLHF.

Concerning this clone: At one boundary the junction diverges from the germline segment, which might be a read error. The chain recombines TRBV14 with TRBJ1-6; 9 nucleotides align to TRBD1. The CDR3 has 17 residues. Germline V gene sequence: CDR1 SGHDN, CDR2 FVKESK. The CDR3 region is CASSPRTGAGYSSPLHF. In DNA, the CDR3 is TGTGCCAGCAGCCCAAGGACAGGGGCAGGATATAGTTCACCCCTCCACTTT.

The chain has TRBV5-1 and TRBJ2-7, with TRBD2 identical over 7 bases. Trimming removed 4 bases from V and 0 bases from J; junction bases left unmatched: 7. The CDR3 runs 15 residues. Germline V CDR1 and CDR2: SGHRS, YFSETQ. CDR3 protein: CASSPGGGSSYEQYV. The CDR3 nucleotides read TGCGCCAGCAGCCCGGGCGGGGGATCCTCCTACGAGCAGTACGTC.

The table lists this clone with a few counts. The chain uses TRBV6-5 and TRBJ1-5; D is possibly TRBD1 (5 bases). V gave up 7 bases and J gave up 4 bases, with 11 bases separating them. Germline CDR1 and CDR2: MNHEY and SVGAGI. This CDR3 comprises 13 residues. The CDR3 loop is CASIGGDNQPQHF. CDR3 nucleotide sequence: TGTGCCAGCATCGGAGGGGATAATCAGCCCCAGCATTTT.

The chain uses TRBV19 and TRBJ2-2; 7 nucleotides match TRBD2. This CDR3 is built from 20 residues. Losses at the gene ends were 1 base for V and 4 bases for J; bases not matched to a gene: 18. Germline loops: CDR1 LNHDA, CDR2 SQIVND (reference sequence). This CDR3 reads CASSIGSGLADPRGTGELFF. The CDR3 nucleotides are TGTGCCAGTAGTATAGGTAGTGGTCTAGCGGACCCCCGGGGCACCGGGGAGCTGTTTTTT. Based on the CDR3 plus reference TRBV19 and TRBJ2-2, the full variable domain is DGGITQSPKYLFRKEGQNVTLSCEQNLNHDAMYWYRQDPGQGLRLIYYSQIVNDFQKGDIAEGYSVSREKKESFPLTVTSAQKNPTAFYLCASSIGSGLADPRGTGELFFGEGSRLTVL.

The V and J genes are TRBV5-4 and TRBJ2-5; perhaps TRBD2 as D (5 bases). This CDR3 spans 13 amino acids. The germline CDR1 and CDR2 sequences are SGHNT and YYREEE (reference sequence). The germline V and J ends were trimmed by 0 bases and 5 bases, with 8 bases remaining between them. The CDR3 is CASSLVTGETQYF. The CDR3 DNA reads TGTGCCAGCAGCTTGGTGACGGGGGAGACCCAGTACTTC.

The chain joins TRBV9 to TRBJ1-5; D possibly corresponds to TRBD1 (6 bases). From germline, CDR1 is SGDLS and CDR2 YYNGEE. V lost 3 bases to trimming and J lost 3 bases, with 10 bases between them. This CDR3 spans 14 amino acids. The CDR3 region has the DNA TGTGCCAGCAGCGCTGGACAGACCAATCAGCCCCAGCATTTT. It translates to CASSAGQTNQPQHF.

This clone came up once. The chain has TRBV7-3 and TRBJ1-2; TRBD1 matches 8 bases. This CDR3 is built from 14 residues. The V segment lost 5 bases and the J segment 8 bases; nucleotides outside the gene matches: 10. Germline-derived CDR1 and CDR2 are SGHTA and FQGTGA. In DNA form, the CDR3 reads TGTGCCAGCAGCCCGGGGACAGGCTTCATCGGCTACACCTTC. Protein product: CASSPGTGFIGYTF.